This T cell receptor beta chain was recorded in a study of T cells expressing NK-cell markers. The wider study: Sorted CD3+CD56+NKG2C+, CD3+CD56+NKG2C- and CD3+CD56-NKG2C+ T-cell subsets were beta-chain profiled. Regarding the study as a whole: Six donors carried dominant NKG2C+ clonotypes that made up roughly 1.0-7.5% of their CD8+ T cells.

Worth noting for this clonotype: Its target is not known.

5'RACE template switching with UMIs generated TCR beta cDNA. TCRdb re-analyzed the 5' RACE reads; it lists each CDR3 protein once, without DNA. In all, the sample yields about 140,000 distinct CDR3 sequences. The sample comprised blood T cells: a sorted CD56 or NKG2C T cell subset, CD4+ or CD8+ T cells, or bulk PBMC T cells (not recorded which). This TCR was recovered from a young man in good health.

CDR3 residues: CASSWKIHMNTEAFF. The rearrangement uses TRBV11-2 and TRBJ1-1. The CDR3 is 15 amino acids. Per the germline V gene, CDR1 is SGHAT and CDR2 is FQNNGV.